What follows is one TCR beta chain and its context. This clone was seen only a few times. Which antigen it targets is not known. There are no base qualities to consult, and no much larger clone falls within one base. Explained via the paper, the treatment or condition label denotes: around 19 received Ad26.COV2.S at low or high dose, single or two shots; about five received placebo; per-sample allocation not given. Repertoires of vaccine and placebo recipients were sequenced from samples collected on day 63 after the first injection. In Cohort 1b, about two dozen adults aged 18-55 years were enrolled at a single site in Boston, USA, between 29 July and 7 August 2020. Ad26.COV2.S was a replication-incompetent adenovirus type 26 vector that expressed a prefusion-stabilized SARS-CoV-2 spike protein derived from the original Wuhan strain. V is clipped by 1 base and J by 3 bases, and the sequence between their germline boundaries is 9 bases long. The CDR3 covers 14 residues, taking in both the cysteine and the phenylalanine. Only the CDR3 region is kept as DNA, spanning 42 bases read in frame from base 1. CDR1 LGHNA and CDR2 YSLEER were looked up in the germline V gene.

This specimen comes from a study of Ad26.COV2.S vaccination and SARS-CoV-2 variants (dated by TCRdb to the early 2020s). Context from the whole study: Vaccine-arm donors came from COV1001, a multicentre, randomized, double-blind, placebo-controlled phase I-IIa trial of Ad26.COV2.S in healthy adults. A total of 32 samples were included in the TCR-sequenced set, comprising approximately 20 Ad26.COV2.S vaccine recipients, 5 placebo recipients and 8 SARS-CoV-2 convalescent individuals. TCRbeta repertoire sequencing served as the tool for gauging how specific and how broad the SARS-CoV-2-reactive T cell receptors were following Ad26.COV2.S vaccination. Ad26.COV2.S was administered intramuscularly at 5 x 10^10 or 1 x 10^11 viral particles, either as a single shot or as two shots given 56 days apart. Participants in the trial were split at random into five groups of five each, receiving low-dose or high-dose Ad26.COV2.S once or twice, or else placebo on both occasions. Throughout the experiments and outcome assessment, investigators stayed blinded to trial group allocation.

Points the paper makes about the study in general: According to the authors, total T cell responses may have been underestimated by the TCR breadth and depth analyses. Comparable non-spike TCR breadth was observed between vaccine and placebo recipients, consistent with only spike being contained in the vaccine. The study was not powered for comparison of responses between vaccine doses or regimens. Spike-specific TCR breadth was higher in Ad26.COV2.S recipients than in placebo recipients (P = 0.0014). After vaccination, substantial breadth of spike-specific CD8+ and CD4+ T cell responses was reported.

TCRbeta CDR3 regions were sequenced with the immunoSEQ Assay. After extraction, genomic DNA underwent amplification by bias-controlled multiplex PCR, followed by high-throughput sequencing. The paper's processing steps were these. Collapsing and filtering of sequences were performed to quantify the absolute abundance of each unique TCRbeta CDR3 region. T cell fraction was estimated by normalizing TCRbeta template counts to usable DNA, which was measured by amplifying reference genes present in all nucleated cells. Repertoire TCRs were annotated as SARS-CoV-2-specific by exact matching of V gene, CDR3 amino acid sequence and J gene to a known reactive TCR set. MIRA supplied the reference SARS-CoV-2 TCR set, which was filtered for enrichment in COVID-19-positive ImmuneCODE repertoires so that public or cross-reactive TCRs were removed. Based on the MIRA antigens, annotated TCRs were further analysed at the level of specific ORF or position within ORF. Depth was the summed frequency of annotated unique rearrangements, while breadth was defined as annotated unique rearrangements over total unique productive rearrangements. Two-sided Wilcoxon rank-sum tests were used to compare TCR breadth between groups. TCRdb's version of the immuneACCESS table is confined to in-frame rearrangements and falls short of the full clone set. An unresolved V gene accounts for under half of the shortfall where checked; the remainder is of unknown origin. That table is the source of V, J and clone size, and D and trimming were worked out from the DNA. This sample is represented by around 270,000 clones; around nine tenths of them were singletons. The top ten constitute about 2.7% of the sample.

The TCR sequence derives from a person between 18 and 65 years old who received the Ad26.COV2.S COVID-19 vaccine or a placebo. The sequences come from peripheral blood, collected in a trial of Ad26.COV2.S vaccine versus placebo. The chain is made from TRBV4-3 and TRBJ1-2; TRBD1 is a weak D gene call, 6 bases matching. In nucleotide form, the sequence is TGCGCCAGCAGCCAAGGGGGGGCCGACTATGGCTACACCTTC. The translation is CASSQGGADYGYTF.